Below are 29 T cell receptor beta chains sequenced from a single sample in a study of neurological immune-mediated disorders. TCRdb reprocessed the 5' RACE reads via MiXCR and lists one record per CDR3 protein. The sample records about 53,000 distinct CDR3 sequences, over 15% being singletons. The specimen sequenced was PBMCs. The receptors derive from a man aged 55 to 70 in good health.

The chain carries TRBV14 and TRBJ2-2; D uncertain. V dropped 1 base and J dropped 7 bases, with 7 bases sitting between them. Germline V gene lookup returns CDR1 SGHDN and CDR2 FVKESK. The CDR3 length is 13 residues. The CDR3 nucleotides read TGTGCCAGCAGCCAAGTGGCGATCGGGGAGCTGTTTTTT. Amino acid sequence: CASSQVAIGELFF.

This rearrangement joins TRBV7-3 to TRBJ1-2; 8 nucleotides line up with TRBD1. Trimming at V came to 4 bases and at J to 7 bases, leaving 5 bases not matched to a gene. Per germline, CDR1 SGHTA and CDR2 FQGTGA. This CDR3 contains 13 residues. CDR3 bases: TGTGCCAGCAGCTCGACAGGGGAGGGTGGCTACACCTTC. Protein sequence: CASSSTGEGGYTF. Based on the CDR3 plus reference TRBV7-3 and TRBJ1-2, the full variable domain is GAGVSQTPSNKVTEKGKYVELRCDPISGHTALYWYRQSLGQGPEFLIYFQGTGAADDSGLPNDRFFAVRPEGSVSTLKIQRTERGDSAVYLCASSSTGEGGYTFGSGTRLTVV.

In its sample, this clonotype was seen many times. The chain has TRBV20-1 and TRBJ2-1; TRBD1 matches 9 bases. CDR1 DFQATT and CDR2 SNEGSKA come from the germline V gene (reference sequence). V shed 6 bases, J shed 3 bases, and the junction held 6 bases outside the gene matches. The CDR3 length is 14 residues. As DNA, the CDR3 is TGCAGTGCCGATAACAGGGGGCTCTACAATGAGCAGTTCTTC. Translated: CSADNRGLYNEQFF.

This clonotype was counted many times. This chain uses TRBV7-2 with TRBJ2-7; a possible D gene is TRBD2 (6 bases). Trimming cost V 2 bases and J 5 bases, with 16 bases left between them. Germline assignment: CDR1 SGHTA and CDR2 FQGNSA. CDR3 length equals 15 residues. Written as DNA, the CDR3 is TGTGCCAGCAGCTTACCCCGGGAGACGGGCAACGAGCAGTACTTC. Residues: CASSLPRETGNEQYF.

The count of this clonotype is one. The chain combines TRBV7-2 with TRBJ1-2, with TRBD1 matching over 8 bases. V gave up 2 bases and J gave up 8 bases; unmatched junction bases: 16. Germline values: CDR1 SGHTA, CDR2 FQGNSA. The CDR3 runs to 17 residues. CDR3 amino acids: CASSLQRGGTGPRGYTF. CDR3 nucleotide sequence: TGTGCCAGCAGCTTACAAAGAGGTGGGACAGGCCCCAGGGGCTACACCTTC.

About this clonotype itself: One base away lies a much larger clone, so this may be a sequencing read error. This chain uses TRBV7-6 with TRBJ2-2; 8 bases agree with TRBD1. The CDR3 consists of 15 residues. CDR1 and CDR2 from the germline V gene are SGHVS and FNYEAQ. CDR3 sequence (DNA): TGTGTCAGCAGCTTGACAGGGGTTGGGACCGGGGAGCTGTTTTTT. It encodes CVSSLTGVGTGELFF. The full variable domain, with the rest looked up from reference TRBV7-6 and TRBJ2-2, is GAGVSQSPRYKVTKRGQDVALRCDPISGHVSLYWYRQALGQGPEFLTYFNYEAQQDKSGLPNDRFSAERPEGSISTLTIQRTEQRDSAMYRCVSSLTGVGTGELFFGEGSRLTVL.

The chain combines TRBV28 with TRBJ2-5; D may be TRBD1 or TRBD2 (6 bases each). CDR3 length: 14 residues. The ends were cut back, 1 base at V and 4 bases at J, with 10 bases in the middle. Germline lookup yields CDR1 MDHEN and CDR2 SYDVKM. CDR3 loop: CASSLSRGGETQYF. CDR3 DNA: TGTGCCAGCAGTTTATCCAGGGGAGGAGAGACCCAGTACTTC.

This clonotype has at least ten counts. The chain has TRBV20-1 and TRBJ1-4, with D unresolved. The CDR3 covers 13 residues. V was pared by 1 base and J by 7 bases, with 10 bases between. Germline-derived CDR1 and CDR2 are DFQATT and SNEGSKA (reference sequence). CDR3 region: CSARVRVAEKLFF. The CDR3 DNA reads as TGCAGTGCTAGAGTCCGGGTGGCTGAAAAACTGTTTTTT.

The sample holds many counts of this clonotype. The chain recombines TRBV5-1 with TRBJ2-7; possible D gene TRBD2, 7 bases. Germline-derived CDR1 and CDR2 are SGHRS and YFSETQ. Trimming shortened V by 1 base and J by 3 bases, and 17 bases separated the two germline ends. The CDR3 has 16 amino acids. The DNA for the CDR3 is TGCGCCAGCAGCTTGTTTCAGGGGCGGGAGATCTACGAGCAGTACTTC. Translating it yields CASSLFQGREIYEQYF.

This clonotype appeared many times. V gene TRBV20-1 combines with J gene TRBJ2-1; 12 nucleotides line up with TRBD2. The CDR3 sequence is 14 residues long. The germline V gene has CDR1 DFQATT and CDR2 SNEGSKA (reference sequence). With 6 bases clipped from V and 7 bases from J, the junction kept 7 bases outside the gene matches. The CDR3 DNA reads TGCAGTGCAAGACGACTAGCGGGAGTTAATGAGCAGTTCTTC. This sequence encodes CSARRLAGVNEQFF.

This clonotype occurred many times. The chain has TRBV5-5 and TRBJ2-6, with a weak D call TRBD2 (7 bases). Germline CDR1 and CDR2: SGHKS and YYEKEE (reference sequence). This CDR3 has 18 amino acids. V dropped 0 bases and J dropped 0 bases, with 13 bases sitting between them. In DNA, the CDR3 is TGTGCCAGCAGCTTGGCGGGGGGCGCACCCTCTGGGGCCAACGTCCTGACTTTC. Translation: CASSLAGGAPSGANVLTF. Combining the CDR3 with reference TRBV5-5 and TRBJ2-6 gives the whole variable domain DAGVTQSPTHLIKTRGQQVTLRCSPISGHKSVSWYQQVLGQGPQFIFQYYEKEERGRGNFPDRFSARQFPNYSSELNVNALLLGDSALYLCASSLAGGAPSGANVLTFGAGSRLTVL.

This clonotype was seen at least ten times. The CDR3 is CASSRSHGTNTGELFF. The CDR3 DNA follows: TGCGCCAGCAGCCGGTCTCACGGGACGAACACCGGGGAGCTGTTTTTT. The chain recombines TRBV4-3 with TRBJ2-2; possible D gene TRBD2, 5 bases. Looked up from germline, CDR1 is LGHNA and CDR2 is YSLEER. This CDR3 region has 16 residues. Trimming shortened V by 4 bases and J by 0 bases, and 12 bases separated the two germline ends.

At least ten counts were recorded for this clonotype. Written as DNA, the CDR3 is TGTGCCAGTGGGGGAGAGTATCGGGAGCAGTACTTC. Translated, it gives CASGGEYREQYF. The rearrangement joins TRBV28 to TRBJ2-7; tentatively, D is TRBD1 or TRBD2 (5 bases each). The CDR3 has 12 amino acids. V lost 9 bases and J 7 bases, leaving 16 bases between the germline ends. CDR1 and CDR2 (germline): MDHEN, SYDVKM.

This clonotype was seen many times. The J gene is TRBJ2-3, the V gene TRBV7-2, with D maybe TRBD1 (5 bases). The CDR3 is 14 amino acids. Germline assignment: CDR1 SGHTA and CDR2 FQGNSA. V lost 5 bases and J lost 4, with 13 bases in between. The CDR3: CASSNQGRADTQYF. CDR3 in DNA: TGTGCCAGCAGCAACCAGGGCAGGGCAGATACGCAGTATTTT.

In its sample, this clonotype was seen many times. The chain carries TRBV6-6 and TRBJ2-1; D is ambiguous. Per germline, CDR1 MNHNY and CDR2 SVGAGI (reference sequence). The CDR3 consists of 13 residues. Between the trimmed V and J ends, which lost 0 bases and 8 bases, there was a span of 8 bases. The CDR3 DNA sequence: TGTGCCAGCAGTTACTCGCCGGGCTATGAGCAGTTCTTC. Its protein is CASSYSPGYEQFF.

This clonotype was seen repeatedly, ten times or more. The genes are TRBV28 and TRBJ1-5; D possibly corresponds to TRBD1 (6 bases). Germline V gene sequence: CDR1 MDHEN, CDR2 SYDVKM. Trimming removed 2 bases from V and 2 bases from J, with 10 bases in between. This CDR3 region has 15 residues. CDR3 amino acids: CASSLGGAGNQPQHF. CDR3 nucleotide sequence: TGTGCCAGCAGTTTAGGGGGCGCGGGCAATCAGCCCCAGCATTTT.

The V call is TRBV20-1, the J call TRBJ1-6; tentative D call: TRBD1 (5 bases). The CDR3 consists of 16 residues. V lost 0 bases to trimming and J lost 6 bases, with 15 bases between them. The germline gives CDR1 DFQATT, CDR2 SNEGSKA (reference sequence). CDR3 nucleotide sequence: TGCAGTGCTAGAGATCCCCCGGGGACGGCTAATTCACCCCTCCACTTT. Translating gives CSARDPPGTANSPLHF.

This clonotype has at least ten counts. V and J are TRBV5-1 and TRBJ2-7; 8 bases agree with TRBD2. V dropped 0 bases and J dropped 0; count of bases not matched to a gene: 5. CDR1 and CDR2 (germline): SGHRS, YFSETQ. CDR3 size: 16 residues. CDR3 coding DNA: TGCGCCAGCAGCTTGGGTAGCGGGACTCCCTCCTACGAGCAGTACTTC. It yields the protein CASSLGSGTPSYEQYF.

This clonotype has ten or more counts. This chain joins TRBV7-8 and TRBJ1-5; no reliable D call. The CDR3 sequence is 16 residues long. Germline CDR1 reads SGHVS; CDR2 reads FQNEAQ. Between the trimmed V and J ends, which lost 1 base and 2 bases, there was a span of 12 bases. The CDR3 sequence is CASSLEVVRGNQPQHF. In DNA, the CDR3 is TGTGCCAGCAGCTTAGAGGTTGTGCGAGGCAATCAGCCCCAGCATTTT. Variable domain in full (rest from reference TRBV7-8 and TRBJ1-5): GAGVSQSPRYKVAKRGQDVALRCDPISGHVSLFWYQQALGQGPEFLTYFQNEAQLDKSGLPSDRFFAERPEGSVSTLKIQRTQQEDSAVYLCASSLEVVRGNQPQHFGDGTRLSIL.

CDR3 nucleotide sequence: TGCAGTGCTAGAACGAAGCGGGCCGACAATGAGCAGTTCTTC. Protein sequence: CSARTKRADNEQFF. V is TRBV20-1 and J is TRBJ2-1, with D maybe TRBD2 (6 bases). The germline V gene has CDR1 DFQATT and CDR2 SNEGSKA (reference sequence). The ends were cut back, 2 bases at V and 5 bases at J, with 13 bases in the middle. The CDR3 has 14 residues.

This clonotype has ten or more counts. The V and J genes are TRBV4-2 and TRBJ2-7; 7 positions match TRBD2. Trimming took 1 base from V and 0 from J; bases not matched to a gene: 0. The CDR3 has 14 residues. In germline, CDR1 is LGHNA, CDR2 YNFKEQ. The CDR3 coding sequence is TGTGCCAGCAGCCAAGGCGGGAGCTCCTACGAGCAGTACTTC. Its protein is CASSQGGSSYEQYF.

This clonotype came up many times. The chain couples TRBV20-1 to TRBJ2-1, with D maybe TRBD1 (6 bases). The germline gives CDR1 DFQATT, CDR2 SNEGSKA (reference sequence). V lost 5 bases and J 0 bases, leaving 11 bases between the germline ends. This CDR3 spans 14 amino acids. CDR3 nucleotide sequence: TGCAGTGCTGTAACAGGGTACTCCTACAATGAGCAGTTCTTC. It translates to CSAVTGYSYNEQFF.

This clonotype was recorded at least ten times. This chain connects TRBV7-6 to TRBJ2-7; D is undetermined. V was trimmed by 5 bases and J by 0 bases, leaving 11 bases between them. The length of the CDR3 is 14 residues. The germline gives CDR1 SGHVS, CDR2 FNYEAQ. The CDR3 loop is CASSATMSSYEQYF. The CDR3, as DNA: TGTGCCAGCAGCGCAACTATGAGCTCCTACGAGCAGTACTTC. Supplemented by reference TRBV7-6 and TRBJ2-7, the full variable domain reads GAGVSQSPRYKVTKRGQDVALRCDPISGHVSLYWYRQALGQGPEFLTYFNYEAQQDKSGLPNDRFSAERPEGSISTLTIQRTEQRDSAMYRCASSATMSSYEQYFGPGTRLTVT.

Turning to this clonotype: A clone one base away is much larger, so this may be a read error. The CDR3 bases are TGTGTCAGCAGCACGGGACTATTCTACAATGAGCAGTTCTTC. This translates into CVSSTGLFYNEQFF. This chain links TRBV5-6 with TRBJ2-1; 7 nucleotides align to TRBD2. Germline V gives CDR1 SGHDT, CDR2 YYEEEE. This CDR3 region has 14 residues.

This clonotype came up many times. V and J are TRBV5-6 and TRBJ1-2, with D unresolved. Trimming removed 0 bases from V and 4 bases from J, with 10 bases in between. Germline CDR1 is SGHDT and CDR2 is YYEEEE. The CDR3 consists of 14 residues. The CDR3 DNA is TGTGCCAGCAGCTTGGAGCGGGGTCTCTATGGCTACACCTTC. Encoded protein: CASSLERGLYGYTF. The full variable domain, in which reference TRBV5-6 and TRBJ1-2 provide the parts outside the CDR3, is DAGVTQSPTHLIKTRGQQVTLRCSPKSGHDTVSWYQQALGQGPQFIFQYYEEEERQRGNFPDRFSGHQFPNYSSELNVNALLLGDSALYLCASSLERGLYGYTFGSGTRLTVV.

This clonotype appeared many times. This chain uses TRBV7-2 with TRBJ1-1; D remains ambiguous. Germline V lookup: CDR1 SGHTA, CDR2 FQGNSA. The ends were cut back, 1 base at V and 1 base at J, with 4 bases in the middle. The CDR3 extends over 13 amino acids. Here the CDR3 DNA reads TGTGCCAGCAGCTTAGAGAGGAACACTGAAGCTTTCTTT. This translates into CASSLERNTEAFF.

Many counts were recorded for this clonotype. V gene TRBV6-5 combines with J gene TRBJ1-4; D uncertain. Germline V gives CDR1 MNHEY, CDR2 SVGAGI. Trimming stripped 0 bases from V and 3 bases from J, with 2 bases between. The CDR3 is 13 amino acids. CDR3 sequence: CASSYSPNEKLFF. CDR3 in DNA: TGTGCCAGCAGTTACTCGCCTAATGAAAAACTGTTTTTT.

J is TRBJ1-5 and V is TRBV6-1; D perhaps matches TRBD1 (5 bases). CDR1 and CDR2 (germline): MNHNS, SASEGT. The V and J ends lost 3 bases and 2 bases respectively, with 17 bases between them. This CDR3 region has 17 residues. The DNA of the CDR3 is TGTGCCAGCAGTGAGCCACCCCCTGGGACGGGCAATCAGCCCCAGCATTTT. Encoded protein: CASSEPPPGTGNQPQHF.

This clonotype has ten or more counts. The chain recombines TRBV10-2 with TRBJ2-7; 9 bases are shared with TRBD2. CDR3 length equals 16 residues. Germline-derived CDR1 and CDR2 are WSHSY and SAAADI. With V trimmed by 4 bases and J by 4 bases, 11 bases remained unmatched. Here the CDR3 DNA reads TGCGCCAGCAGTGGGGGGGCGGGAGGGGAATCATACGAGCAGTACTTC. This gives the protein CASSGGAGGESYEQYF.